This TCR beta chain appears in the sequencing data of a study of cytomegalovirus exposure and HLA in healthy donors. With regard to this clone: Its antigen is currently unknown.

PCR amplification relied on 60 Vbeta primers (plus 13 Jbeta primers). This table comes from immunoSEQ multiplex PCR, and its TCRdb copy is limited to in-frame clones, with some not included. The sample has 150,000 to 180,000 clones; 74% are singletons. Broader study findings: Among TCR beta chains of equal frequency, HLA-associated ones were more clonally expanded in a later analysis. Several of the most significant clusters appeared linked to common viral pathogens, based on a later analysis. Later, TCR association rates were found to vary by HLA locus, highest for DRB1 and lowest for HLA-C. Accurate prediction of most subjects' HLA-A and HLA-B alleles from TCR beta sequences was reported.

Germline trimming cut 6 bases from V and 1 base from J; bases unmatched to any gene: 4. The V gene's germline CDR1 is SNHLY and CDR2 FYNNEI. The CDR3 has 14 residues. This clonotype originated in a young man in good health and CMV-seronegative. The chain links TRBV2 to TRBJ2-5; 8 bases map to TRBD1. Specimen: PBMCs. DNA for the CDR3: TGTGCCAGCAGACAGACAGGGGCCCAAGAGACCCAGTACTTC. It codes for CASRQTGAQETQYF.